What follows describes a single T cell receptor (beta chain). The specificity of this receptor is unknown. No much larger clone is present one base from it, and per-base qualities are unavailable. Library construction relied on PCR. Sequenced using an Illumina HiSeq 2500. To normalize quantification of the TCRbeta repertoire, the TCR libraries were built with molecular barcoding that relied on unique molecular identifiers. TCRdb passed the public sequencing reads through fastp at Q25 and MiXCR, retaining productive beta sequences. A single entry per CDR3 protein holds the most common genes and DNA from its merged rows. This sample holds about 540,000 distinct CDR3 sequences; around 18% were observed only once. The top ten clonotypes cover 2.5% to 4% of the sample. This specimen comes from a study of T-cell reconstitution after alpha-beta-depleted transplantation in children listed by TCRdb under 2016. In terms of the full investigation: Using TCR repertoire profiling, the study followed T-cell immune reconstitution in a quantitative way in children after TCRalphabeta/CD19-depleted allogeneic hematopoietic cell transplantation.

The CDR3 measures 14 amino acids from cysteine to phenylalanine. Only the CDR3 portion is preserved as DNA: 42 bases, with reading frame beginning at the first base. The junction shows trimming of 4 bases on V and 9 bases on J, and the gene matches do not reach 6 bases of it. As encoded in the germline V gene (reference sequence), CDR1 is MNHEY while CDR2 is SMNVEV. The source is a human donor who donated a stem cell graft to a child with acute lymphoblastic leukemia. This sample comprised PBMCs from the stem cell graft donor, obtained from the stem cell graft. The chain uses TRBV27 and TRBJ2-1; 10 bases in the junction line up with TRBD1. The nucleotide sequence reads TGTGCCAGCAGTTGGGACAGGGGAATGGGTGAGCAGTTCTTC. This translates into CASSWDRGMGEQFF.